Below are 29 T cell receptor beta chains sequenced from a single sample in a study of T cell changes during pregnancy in multiple sclerosis. Only in-frame clones appear in the TCRdb table, and some are missing; sequencing was by immunoSEQ multiplex PCR. The sample shows roughly 20,000 clones, more than 85% of them seen only once. Sequenced here: CD8+ T cells from peripheral blood mononuclear cells, sampled in the first trimester of pregnancy. Receptors originate from a female donor with multiple sclerosis, enrolled in a pregnancy study.

The chain couples TRBV27 to TRBJ2-7; the match to TRBD2 covers 8 bases. The trim removed 4 bases at V and 5 bases at J, leaving 10 bases unmatched. The CDR3 has 15 amino acids. Per the germline V gene, CDR1 is MNHEY and CDR2 is SMNVEV (reference sequence). This CDR3 is CASSSMRTSRDEQYF. CDR3 DNA: TGTGCCAGCAGTTCAATGAGGACTAGCCGGGACGAGCAGTACTTC.

Of note for this clone: Given a much more abundant clone one base away, this may be a read error. The V call is TRBV7-3, the J call TRBJ2-3, with 10 bases that match TRBD1. V lost 6 bases to trimming and J lost 3 bases; unmatched junction nucleotides: 0. This CDR3 spans 13 amino acids. Looked up from germline, CDR1 is SGHTA and CDR2 is FQGTGA. The DNA of the CDR3 is TGTGCCAGCAGGGACAGGGGGACAGATACGCAGTATTTT. This gives the protein CASRDRGTDTQYF.

A note on this clone: Other nucleotide sequences in the sample specify the same CDR3. The J gene is TRBJ2-3, the V gene TRBV5-6, with 12 bases fitting TRBD2. Looked up from germline, CDR1 is SGHDT and CDR2 is YYEEEE. V lost 0 bases and J lost 1; bases outside the gene matches: 0. This CDR3 is built from 16 residues. CDR3 nucleotides: TGTGCCAGCAGCTTGGGGACTAGCGGGGGCACAGATACGCAGTATTTT. It specifies CASSLGTSGGTDTQYF.

The rearrangement links TRBV15 to TRBJ2-1, with unresolved D. CDR1 and CDR2 (germline): LNHNV, YYDKDF (reference sequence). This CDR3 is built from 13 residues. V dropped 5 bases and J dropped 9 bases, with 14 bases sitting between them. Here the CDR3 DNA reads TGTGCCACCAGCCGGAGACTCGATACTGAGCAGTTCTTC. As protein: CATSRRLDTEQFF.

The chain joins TRBV7-9 to TRBJ2-7, with D possibly TRBD2 on 5 matching bases. The CDR3 length is 14 residues. Germline V gives CDR1 SEHNR, CDR2 FQNEAQ (reference sequence). V lost 5 bases and J 2 bases, leaving 13 bases between the germline ends. CDR3 sequence (DNA): TGTGCCAGCAGCCCCCGGCGGGTCCCCTACGAGCAGTACTTC. Translating gives CASSPRRVPYEQYF.

The chain links TRBV15 to TRBJ2-7, with 12 bases lining up with TRBD2. V shed 0 bases, J shed 2 bases, and the junction held 5 bases outside the gene matches. The CDR3 extends over 17 amino acids. Germline loops: CDR1 LNHNV, CDR2 YYDKDF (reference sequence). The CDR3 nucleotides read TGTGCCACCAGCAGAGAGACTAGCGGGAGTGTCCCCTACGAGCAGTACTTC. This translates into CATSRETSGSVPYEQYF.

V usage is TRBV7-6 and J usage is TRBJ1-1, with TRBD1 matching 9 bases. Germline CDR1 is SGHVS and CDR2 is FNYEAQ. CDR3 size: 14 residues. V was clipped by 5 bases and J by 5 bases; unmatched bases: 6. The CDR3, as DNA: TGTGCCAGCAGCCCACAGGGGGCTCGGACTGAAGCTTTCTTT. Translating gives CASSPQGARTEAFF.

This clone has only one observation. This sequence joins TRBV11-2 and TRBJ1-2, with 7 nucleotides matching TRBD1. CDR1 is SGHAT and CDR2 is FQNNGV in the germline V gene. The CDR3 is made up of 18 amino acids. Trimming cost V 0 bases and J 5 bases; bases outside gene matches: 15. The CDR3 loop is CASSLDQGGAGPEYGYTF. CDR3 nucleotide sequence: TGTGCCAGCAGCTTAGATCAGGGGGGCGCTGGCCCCGAATATGGCTACACCTTC.

The rearrangement links TRBV4-3 to TRBJ2-1; 8 bases map to TRBD2. Trimming cost V 0 bases and J 2 bases; bases outside gene matches: 3. Germline-derived CDR1 and CDR2 are LGHNA and YSLEER. The CDR3 consists of 16 residues. The CDR3 reads CASSQDGSGAYNEQFF. CDR3 DNA sequence: TGCGCCAGCAGCCAAGACGGTAGCGGGGCCTACAATGAGCAGTTCTTC.

Here the CDR3 DNA reads TGTGCCAGCAGCACTCGGACAGGGGCCTATGTAGAAGCTTTCTTT. Protein product: CASSTRTGAYVEAFF. The V gene is TRBV5-4, the J gene TRBJ1-1, with 9 bases that match TRBD1. Trimming at V came to 4 bases and at J to 8 bases, leaving 12 bases not matched to a gene. The germline gives CDR1 SGHNT, CDR2 YYREEE (reference sequence). The CDR3 contains 15 residues. Together with reference TRBV5-4 and TRBJ1-1, the CDR3 gives the full variable domain: ETGVTQSPTHLIKTRGQQVTLRCSSQSGHNTVSWYQQALGQGPQFIFQYYREEENGRGNFPPRFSGLQFPNYSSELNVNALELDDSALYLCASSTRTGAYVEAFFGQGTRLTVV.

This clone was seen just once. J is TRBJ2-7 and V is TRBV15; 8 nucleotides agree with TRBD2. Trimming cost V 3 bases and J 2 bases; bases outside gene matches: 12. In germline, CDR1 is LNHNV, CDR2 YYDKDF (reference sequence). The CDR3 totals 17 residues. CDR3 sequence (DNA): TGTGCCACCAGCAGTGACCCCCCGGGACTAGGTACCTACGAGCAGTACTTC. Protein product: CATSSDPPGLGTYEQYF. Together with reference TRBV15 and TRBJ2-7, the CDR3 gives the full variable domain: DAMVIQNPRYQVTQFGKPVTLSCSQTLNHNVMYWYQQKSSQAPKLLFHYYDKDFNNEADTPDNFQSRRPNTSFCFLDIRSPGLGDTAMYLCATSSDPPGLGTYEQYFGPGTRLTVT.

The J gene is TRBJ1-2, the V gene TRBV13; 9 bases are a match to TRBD1. The CDR3 is 14 residues long. Germline CDR1 and CDR2: PRHDT and FYEKMQ (reference sequence). Trimming cost V 6 bases and J 7 bases; bases outside gene matches: 9. The CDR3 DNA sequence: TGTGCCAGCAGACGGGACAGGGAAAGAGGTGGCTACACCTTC. Its translation: CASRRDRERGGYTF.

The rearrangement uses TRBV6-5 and TRBJ2-5; D possibly corresponds to TRBD1 (6 bases). The germline V gene encodes CDR1 MNHEY and CDR2 SVGAGI. This CDR3 comprises 14 residues. Trimming removed 3 bases from V and 4 bases from J, with 12 bases in between. CDR3 coding DNA: TGTGCCAGCAGTTATGGTGGGGGCCCAGAGACCCAGTACTTC. Amino acids: CASSYGGGPETQYF.

This rearrangement joins TRBV13 to TRBJ2-1, with TRBD1 identical over 9 bases. The CDR3 has 16 residues. The V segment lost 5 bases and the J segment 4 bases; nucleotides outside the gene matches: 9. Germline CDR1 and CDR2: PRHDT and FYEKMQ (reference sequence). The chain's CDR3 is CASSNTGQGFYNEQFF. The CDR3 nucleotides read TGTGCCAGCAGCAACACGGGACAGGGTTTTTACAATGAGCAGTTCTTC.

V gene TRBV9 combines with J gene TRBJ2-3, with D possibly matching TRBD2 (7 bases). The CDR3 totals 15 residues. The V end was cut by 4 bases, the J end by 5 bases, with 17 bases between. Germline loops: CDR1 SGDLS, CDR2 YYNGEE. The CDR3 DNA sequence: TGTGCCAGCAGCTCCGAGGGGGGGGTCGAAGATACGCAGTATTTT. Amino acid sequence: CASSSEGGVEDTQYF.

The CDR3 nucleotides read TGTGCCATCAGTTGGGACTTGATCTACGAGCAGTACTTC. This gives the protein CAISWDLIYEQYF. The V call is TRBV10-3, the J call TRBJ2-7; D may be TRBD2 (6 bases). This CDR3 is 13 amino acids long. Germline values: CDR1 ENHRY, CDR2 SYGVKD. V was clipped by 5 bases and J by 3 bases, with 11 bases between them.

The chain couples TRBV7-9 to TRBJ2-1; maybe TRBD1 (6 bases). This CDR3 is 15 amino acids long. Germline-derived CDR1 and CDR2 are SEHNR and FQNEAQ (reference sequence). V shed 2 bases and J shed 2 bases, with 10 bases lying between them. The CDR3: CASSLQGPPYNEQFF. The CDR3 DNA follows: TGTGCCAGCAGCTTACAGGGGCCCCCCTACAATGAGCAGTTCTTC. The full variable domain, rest sourced from reference TRBV7-9 and TRBJ2-1, is DTGVSQNPRHKITKRGQNVTFRCDPISEHNRLYWYRQTLGQGPEFLTYFQNEAQLEKSRLLSDRFSAERPKGSFSTLEIQRTEQGDSAMYLCASSLQGPPYNEQFFGPGTRLTVL.

The chain recombines TRBV4-3 with TRBJ2-2; D not resolved. CDR3 length: 15 residues. Trimming cost V 0 bases and J 6 bases, with 11 bases left between them. Per germline, CDR1 LGHNA and CDR2 YSLEER. CDR3 DNA: TGCGCCAGCAGCCAAGATCGCAGGCTCGCCGGGGAGCTGTTTTTT. Translated, it gives CASSQDRRLAGELFF.

The rearrangement joins TRBV4-3 to TRBJ1-2, with 7 bases fitting TRBD1. The CDR3 totals 15 residues. J gave up 4 bases and V 3 bases, and 8 bases lay outside the gene matches. Germline CDR1 and CDR2: LGHNA and YSLEER. CDR3 sequence (DNA): TGCGCCAGCAGCCAGGAAACAGGGGCTACCTATGGCTACACCTTC. Translated: CASSQETGATYGYTF.

The CDR3 region has the DNA TGTGCCAGCAGCGTAGAGGTGACTAGTGGGTCCTACAATGAGCAGTTCTTC. Its protein product is CASSVEVTSGSYNEQFF. The genes are TRBV9 and TRBJ2-1, with D tentatively TRBD2 (6 bases). CDR3 length: 17 residues. Per the germline V gene, CDR1 is SGDLS and CDR2 is YYNGEE. The V and J ends lost 0 bases and 1 base respectively, with 14 bases between them. The entire variable domain, with the rest obtained from reference TRBV9 and TRBJ2-1, is as follows: DSGVTQTPKHLITATGQRVTLRCSPRSGDLSVYWYQQSLDQGLQFLIQYYNGEERAKGNILERFSAQQFPDLHSELNLSSLELGDSALYFCASSVEVTSGSYNEQFFGPGTRLTVL.

This sequence joins TRBV4-3 and TRBJ2-1; 8 positions match TRBD2. Germline V CDR1 and CDR2: LGHNA, YSLEER. The CDR3 is 15 amino acids. V was pared by 1 base and J by 8 bases, with 7 bases of the junction left unmatched. CDR3 in DNA: TGCGCCAGCAGCCAAGGGACTAGCCTAGACTATGAGCAGTTCTTC. Protein product: CASSQGTSLDYEQFF.

V usage is TRBV7-9 and J usage is TRBJ1-5; D is ambiguous. CDR3 length: 13 residues. Germline V gene lookup returns CDR1 SEHNR and CDR2 FQNEAQ (reference sequence). Trimming removed 2 bases at V and 8 bases at J, with 10 bases between. The CDR3, as DNA: TGTGCCAGCAGCTTATACCGCGGGGAGCCCCAGCATTTT. This gives the protein CASSLYRGEPQHF.

CDR3: CARGDGYTF. The CDR3 nucleotides are TGTGCCAGAGGGGATGGCTACACCTTC. V gene TRBV19 combines with J gene TRBJ1-2; D possibly corresponds to TRBD1 (5 bases). The CDR3 spans 9 residues. V was shortened by 9 bases and J by 6 bases, with 5 bases between the two germline ends. Germline CDR1 LNHDA, CDR2 SQIVND (reference sequence).

The V call is TRBV28, the J call TRBJ2-2; D ambiguous. The V end lost 6 bases, the J end lost 5 bases, and 4 bases lay between the germline ends. The V gene's germline CDR1 is MDHEN and CDR2 SYDVKM. This CDR3 is built from 11 residues. For the CDR3, the DNA is TGTGCCAGCAGCCATACCGGGGAGCTGTTTTTT. This gives the protein CASSHTGELFF.

This sequence joins TRBV6-5 and TRBJ1-1; D remains unclear. Deletions cut 0 bases from V and 0 bases from J, with 11 bases between. The CDR3 has 16 amino acids. Germline CDR1 reads MNHEY; CDR2 reads SVGAGI. CDR3 protein: CASSYSNLALNTEAFF. DNA of the CDR3: TGTGCCAGCAGTTACTCGAATCTGGCTTTGAACACTGAAGCTTTCTTT.

The rearrangement joins TRBV2 to TRBJ1-1, with 7 bases that match TRBD1. The CDR3 sequence is 13 residues long. Germline CDR1 and CDR2: SNHLY and FYNNEI. The V segment lost 9 bases and the J segment 5 bases; nucleotides outside the gene matches: 9. In nucleotides, the CDR3 is TGTGCCAGTTTGGACAGGACCGGGACTGAAGCTTTCTTT. Amino acid sequence: CASLDRTGTEAFF.

The V and J genes are TRBV6-5 and TRBJ2-5; 9 bases are a match to TRBD2. V gave up 2 bases and J gave up 5 bases; unmatched junction bases: 3. The CDR3 consists of 14 residues. The V gene's germline CDR1 is MNHEY and CDR2 SVGAGI. CDR3 sequence reads: CASSYLAGLETQYF. The DNA for the CDR3 is TGTGCCAGCAGTTACCTAGCGGGATTGGAGACCCAGTACTTC.

The rearrangement links TRBV6-6 to TRBJ1-5; D uncertain. CDR3 size: 14 residues. Germline values: CDR1 MNHNY, CDR2 SVGAGI (reference sequence). The V and J ends lost 0 bases and 4 bases respectively, with 7 bases between them. The CDR3 region is CASSYSAGNQPQHF. The CDR3, as DNA: TGTGCCAGCAGTTACTCGGCGGGGAATCAGCCCCAGCATTTT.

The J gene is TRBJ1-2, the V gene TRBV11-3; TRBD1 aligns across 8 bases. This CDR3 has 12 residues. V lost 4 bases, J lost 8 bases, and 3 bases stayed unmatched. Germline V gives CDR1 SGHNT, CDR2 YENEEA. Written as DNA, the CDR3 is TGTGCCAGCAGCTCCACAGGGGGAGGCTACACCTTC. Translated, it gives CASSSTGGGYTF.